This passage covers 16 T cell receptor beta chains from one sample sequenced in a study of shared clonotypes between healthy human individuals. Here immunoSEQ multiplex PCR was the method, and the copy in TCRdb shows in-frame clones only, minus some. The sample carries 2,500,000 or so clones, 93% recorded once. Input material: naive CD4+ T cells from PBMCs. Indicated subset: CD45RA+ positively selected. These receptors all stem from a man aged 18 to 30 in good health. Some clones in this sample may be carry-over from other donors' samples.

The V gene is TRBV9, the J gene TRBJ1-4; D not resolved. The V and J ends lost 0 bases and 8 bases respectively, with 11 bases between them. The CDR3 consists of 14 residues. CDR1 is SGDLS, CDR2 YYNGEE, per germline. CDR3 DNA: TGTGCCAGCAGCGTAGTTCCCGAAGGCGAAAAACTGTTTTTT. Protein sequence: CASSVVPEGEKLFF.

The CDR3 bases are TGTGCCAGTAGTATAGATCTTCGAGGGGGTGGAAGCTCTGGAAACACCATATATTTT. This encodes CASSIDLRGGGSSGNTIYF. V usage is TRBV19 and J usage is TRBJ1-3, with D perhaps matching TRBD1 (6 bases). The ends were cut back, 0 bases at V and 0 bases at J, with 18 bases in the middle. This CDR3 spans 19 amino acids. Germline assignment: CDR1 LNHDA and CDR2 SQIVND (reference sequence).

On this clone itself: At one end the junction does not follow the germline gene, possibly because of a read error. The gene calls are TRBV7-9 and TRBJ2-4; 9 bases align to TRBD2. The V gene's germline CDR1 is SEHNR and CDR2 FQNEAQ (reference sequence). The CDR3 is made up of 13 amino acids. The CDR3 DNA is TGTGCCAGCAGCCAGACTAGCGGCCTGACAAGTTTTTTC. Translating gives CASSQTSGLTSFF.

DNA of the CDR3: TGTGCCAGCAGGACAGGGCTAGACAATGAGCAGTTCTTC. Residues: CASRTGLDNEQFF. The chain recombines TRBV9 with TRBJ2-1, with 7 bases that match TRBD1. The CDR3 length is 13 residues. The trim removed 5 bases at V and 5 bases at J, leaving 4 bases unmatched. The germline V gene encodes CDR1 SGDLS and CDR2 YYNGEE.

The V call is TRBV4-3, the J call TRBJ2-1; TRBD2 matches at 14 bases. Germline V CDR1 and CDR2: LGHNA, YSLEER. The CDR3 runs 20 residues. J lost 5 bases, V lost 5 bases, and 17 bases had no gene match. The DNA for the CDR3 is TGCGCCAGCAGCTCCAGACTAGCGGGAGGGCCCTTTTTGACCAACAATGAGCAGTTCTTC. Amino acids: CASSSRLAGGPFLTNNEQFF.

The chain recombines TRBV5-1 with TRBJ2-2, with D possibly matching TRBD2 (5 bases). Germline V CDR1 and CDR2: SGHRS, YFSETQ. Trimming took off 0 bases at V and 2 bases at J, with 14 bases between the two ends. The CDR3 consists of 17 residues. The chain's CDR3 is CASSLGRVTPNTGELFF. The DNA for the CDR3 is TGCGCCAGCAGCTTGGGGCGGGTGACACCCAACACCGGGGAGCTGTTTTTT.

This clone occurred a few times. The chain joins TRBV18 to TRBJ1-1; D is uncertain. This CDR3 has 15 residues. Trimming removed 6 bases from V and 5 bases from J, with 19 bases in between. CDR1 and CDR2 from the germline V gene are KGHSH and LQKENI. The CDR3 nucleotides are TGTGCCAGCTCCCAGAGGGAACAGTTTCGGACTGAAGCTTTCTTT. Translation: CASSQREQFRTEAFF. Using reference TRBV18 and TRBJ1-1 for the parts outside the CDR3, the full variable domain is NAGVMQNPRHLVRRRGQEARLRCSPMKGHSHVYWYRQLPEEGLKFMVYLQKENIIDESGMPKERFSAEFPKEGPSILRIQQVVRGDSAAYFCASSQREQFRTEAFFGQGTRLTVV.

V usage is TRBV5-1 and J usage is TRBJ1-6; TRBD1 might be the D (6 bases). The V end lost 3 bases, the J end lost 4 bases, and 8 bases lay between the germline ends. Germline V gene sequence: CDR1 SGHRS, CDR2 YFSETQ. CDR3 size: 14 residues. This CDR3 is CASSWDTYNSPLHF. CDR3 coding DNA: TGCGCCAGCAGCTGGGACACTTATAATTCACCCCTCCACTTT.

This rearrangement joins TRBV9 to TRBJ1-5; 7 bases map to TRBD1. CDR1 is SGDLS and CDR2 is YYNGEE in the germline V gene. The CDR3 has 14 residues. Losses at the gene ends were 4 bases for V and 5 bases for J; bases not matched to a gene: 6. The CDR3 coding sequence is TGTGCCAGCAGCATCCAGGGGGGGGATCAGCCCCAGCATTTT. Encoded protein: CASSIQGGDQPQHF. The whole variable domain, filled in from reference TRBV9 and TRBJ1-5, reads DSGVTQTPKHLITATGQRVTLRCSPRSGDLSVYWYQQSLDQGLQFLIQYYNGEERAKGNILERFSAQQFPDLHSELNLSSLELGDSALYFCASSIQGGDQPQHFGDGTRLSIL.

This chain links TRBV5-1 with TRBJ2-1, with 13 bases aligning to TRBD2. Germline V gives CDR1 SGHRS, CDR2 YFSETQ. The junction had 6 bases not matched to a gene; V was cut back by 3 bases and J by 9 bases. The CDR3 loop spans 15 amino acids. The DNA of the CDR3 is TGCGCCAGCAGCTCACTAGCGGGAGGGCCGGTTGAGCAGTTCTTC. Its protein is CASSSLAGGPVEQFF.

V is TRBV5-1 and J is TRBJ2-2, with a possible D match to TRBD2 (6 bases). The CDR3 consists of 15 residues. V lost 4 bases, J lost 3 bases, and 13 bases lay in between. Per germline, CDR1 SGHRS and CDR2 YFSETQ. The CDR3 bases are TGCGCCAGCAGCCCCGCGGGAAGGGACACCGGGGAGCTGTTTTTT. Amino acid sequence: CASSPAGRDTGELFF. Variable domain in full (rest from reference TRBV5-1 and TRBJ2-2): KAGVTQTPRYLIKTRGQQVTLSCSPISGHRSVSWYQQTPGQGLQFLFEYFSETQRNKGNFPGRFSGRQFSNSRSEMNVSTLELGDSALYLCASSPAGRDTGELFFGEGSRLTVL.

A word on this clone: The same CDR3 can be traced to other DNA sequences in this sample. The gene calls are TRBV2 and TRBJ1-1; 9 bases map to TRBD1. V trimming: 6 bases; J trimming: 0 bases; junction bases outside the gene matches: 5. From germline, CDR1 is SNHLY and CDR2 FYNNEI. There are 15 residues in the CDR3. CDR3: CASSVQGALNTEAFF. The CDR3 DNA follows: TGTGCCAGCAGCGTACAGGGGGCGCTGAACACTGAAGCTTTCTTT.

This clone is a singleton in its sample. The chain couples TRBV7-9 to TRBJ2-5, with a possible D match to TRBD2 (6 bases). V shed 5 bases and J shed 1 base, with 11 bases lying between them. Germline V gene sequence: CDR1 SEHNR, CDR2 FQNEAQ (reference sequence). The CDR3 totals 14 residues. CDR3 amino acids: CASSRGDFQETQYF. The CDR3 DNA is TGTGCCAGCAGCCGTGGGGACTTCCAAGAGACCCAGTACTTC.

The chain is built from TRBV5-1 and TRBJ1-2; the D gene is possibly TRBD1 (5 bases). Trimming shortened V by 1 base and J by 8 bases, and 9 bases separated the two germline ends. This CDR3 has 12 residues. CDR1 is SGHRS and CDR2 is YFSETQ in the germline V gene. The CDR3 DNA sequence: TGCGCCAGCAGCTTGCAGGGTGAGGGCTACACCTTC. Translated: CASSLQGEGYTF.

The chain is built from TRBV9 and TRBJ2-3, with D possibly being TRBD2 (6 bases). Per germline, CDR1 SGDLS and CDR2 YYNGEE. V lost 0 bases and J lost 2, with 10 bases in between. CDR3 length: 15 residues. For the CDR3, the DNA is TGTGCCAGCAGCGTAGGATCTAGCGTCACAGATACGCAGTATTTT. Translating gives CASSVGSSVTDTQYF.

CDR3 sequence (DNA): TGTGCCAGCAGTTACCGGACAGGAGCGAATGAAAAACTGTTTTTT. It specifies CASSYRTGANEKLFF. The chain carries TRBV6-5 and TRBJ1-4; TRBD1 matches 7 bases. Per the germline V gene, CDR1 is MNHEY and CDR2 is SVGAGI. This CDR3 is built from 15 residues. The V segment lost 2 bases and the J segment 5 bases; nucleotides outside the gene matches: 5.